This TCR beta chain was retrieved from a study of T cell repertoires in cytomegalovirus infection. Study as a whole: Through public TCR beta signatures, both CMV infection and matching HLA type were indicated.

The germline V and J ends were trimmed by 5 bases and 2 bases, with 12 bases remaining between them. The CDR3 contains 14 residues. Germline V gives CDR1 LGHDT, CDR2 YNNKEL (reference sequence). In its sample, this clonotype was seen a few times. Its specificity is not known. Study-wide results and caveats: In two of eight donors, the top clonotype was HLA-C-restricted CMV-specific.

TCRdb passed the reads through MiXCR, listing each CDR3 protein once. The top ten hold around 6.9% of the sample, which has 210,000 or so distinct CDR3 sequences, approximately 7% seen once. The sample taken for sequencing was PBMCs. This clonotype was obtained from a human donor in good health (CMV status not recorded). Some clones in this sample may be carry-over from other donors' samples. The rearrangement joins TRBV3-1 to TRBJ1-2, with a weak D call TRBD1 (6 bases). CDR3 amino acids: CASSDRTENYGYTF. Here the CDR3 DNA reads TGTGCCAGCAGCGACCGGACAGAGAACTATGGCTACACCTTC.